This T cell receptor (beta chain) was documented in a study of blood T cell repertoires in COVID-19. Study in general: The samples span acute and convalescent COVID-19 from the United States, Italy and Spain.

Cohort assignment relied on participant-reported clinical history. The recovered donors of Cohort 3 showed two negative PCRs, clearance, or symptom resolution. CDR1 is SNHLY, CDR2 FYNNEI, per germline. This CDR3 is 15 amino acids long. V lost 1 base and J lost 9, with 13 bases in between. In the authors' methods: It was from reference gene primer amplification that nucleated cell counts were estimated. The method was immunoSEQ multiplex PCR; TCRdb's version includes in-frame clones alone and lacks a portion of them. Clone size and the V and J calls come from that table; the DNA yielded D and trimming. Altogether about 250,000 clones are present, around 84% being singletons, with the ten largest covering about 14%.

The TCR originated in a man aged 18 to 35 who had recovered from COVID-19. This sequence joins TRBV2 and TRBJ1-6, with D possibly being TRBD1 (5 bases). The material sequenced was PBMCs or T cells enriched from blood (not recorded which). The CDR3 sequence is CASSEVGGVSSPLHF. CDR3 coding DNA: TGTGCCAGCAGTGAAGTTGGAGGGGTCAGTTCACCCCTCCACTTT.